What follows are 21 T cell receptor beta chains derived from one specimen sequenced in a study of identical twins. TCRdb itself ran the 5' RACE reads through MiXCR, one entry per CDR3 protein. The sample yields roughly 480,000 distinct CDR3 sequences, approximately 24% seen once. These data were likewise used in another study, on T cells expressing NK-cell markers.

Sequenced sample: CD4+ T cells sorted from blood. The origin of the receptors is a woman between 18 and 30 years old in good health.

The chain is built from TRBV19 and TRBJ1-1; no firm D call. Germline V lookup: CDR1 LNHDA, CDR2 SQIVND (reference sequence). Trimming took off 9 bases at V and 0 bases at J, with 14 bases between the two ends. The CDR3 contains 14 residues. CDR3 DNA: TGTGCCAGCTTCGGACGGATACTGAACACTGAAGCTTTCTTT. Protein: CASFGRILNTEAFF.

This clonotype occurred a few times. The V gene is TRBV20-1, the J gene TRBJ2-3, with D maybe TRBD2 (6 bases). CDR1 is DFQATT and CDR2 is SNEGSKA in the germline V gene (reference sequence). This CDR3 comprises 15 residues. V gave up 0 bases and J gave up 4 bases, with 14 bases separating them. The CDR3 DNA reads TGCAGTGCTAGAGACTGGTCGGGGGTTGCAGATACGCAGTATTTT. As protein: CSARDWSGVADTQYF.

In its sample, this clonotype was seen a few times. The J gene is TRBJ2-7, the V gene TRBV29-1; D might be TRBD1 (6 bases). CDR3 length equals 12 residues. Germline values: CDR1 SQVTM, CDR2 ANQGSEA. V lost 7 bases to trimming and J lost 5 bases, with 15 bases between them. Written as DNA, the CDR3 is TGCAGCGCAAAACGGACAGTTAACGAGCAGTACTTC. This encodes CSAKRTVNEQYF.

The chain has TRBV10-2 and TRBJ2-2; 9 positions match TRBD2. Trimming cost V 5 bases and J 5 bases; bases outside gene matches: 12. Germline V lookup: CDR1 WSHSY, CDR2 SAAADI. This CDR3 contains 17 residues. The CDR3 reads CASSRASGAMGTGELFF. CDR3 nucleotides: TGCGCCAGCAGTCGGGCTAGCGGGGCAATGGGGACCGGGGAGCTGTTTTTT.

This clonotype has a handful of counts. The CDR3 DNA reads TGTGCCAGCAGTCCAAGCGGCACCTACAATGAGCAGTTCTTC. It specifies CASSPSGTYNEQFF. The V call is TRBV28, the J call TRBJ2-1; D might be TRBD2 (5 bases). Germline V lookup: CDR1 MDHEN, CDR2 SYDVKM. The CDR3 loop spans 14 amino acids. V was cut by 5 bases and J by 2 bases, with 10 bases left in between.

Only a few counts were recorded for this clonotype. The rearrangement uses TRBV5-1 and TRBJ2-7; tentatively, D is TRBD1 (6 bases). The CDR3 covers 14 residues. With 9 bases removed from V and 0 bases from J, the gap between germline ends came to 16 bases. Per the germline V gene, CDR1 is SGHRS and CDR2 is YFSETQ. The CDR3 here is CATRGHESSYEQYF. The CDR3 bases are TGCGCCACTCGGGGACACGAAAGCTCCTACGAGCAGTACTTC.

The chain uses TRBV5-1 and TRBJ1-1; 7 positions match TRBD1. After removal of 1 base from V and 2 bases from J, the junction contained 5 bases not matched to a gene. Germline CDR1 reads SGHRS; CDR2 reads YFSETQ. The CDR3 spans 15 residues. The CDR3 DNA follows: TGCGCCAGCAGCTTGCTGGGACAGACAAACACTGAAGCTTTCTTT. Amino acids: CASSLLGQTNTEAFF.

The J gene is TRBJ1-1, the V gene TRBV20-1; no clear D. The V end lost 4 bases, the J end lost 0 bases, and 3 bases lay between the germline ends. The CDR3 covers 11 residues. Germline V lookup: CDR1 DFQATT, CDR2 SNEGSKA (reference sequence). CDR3 loop: CSANVNTEAFF. CDR3 DNA: TGCAGTGCTAACGTGAACACTGAAGCTTTCTTT.

J is TRBJ2-7 and V is TRBV20-1; D possibly matches TRBD1 or TRBD2 (5 bases each). Trimming took 0 bases from V and 2 from J, leaving 14 bases between them. Looked up from germline, CDR1 is DFQATT and CDR2 is SNEGSKA (reference sequence). The CDR3 consists of 15 residues. CDR3 amino acids: CSARDPGSGPYEQYF. The CDR3 DNA is TGCAGTGCTAGAGATCCGGGGTCGGGGCCCTACGAGCAGTACTTC.

The chain combines TRBV20-1 with TRBJ2-3, with D unresolved. This CDR3 is built from 13 residues. V was pared by 0 bases and J by 1 base, with 5 bases between. CDR1 and CDR2 from the germline V gene are DFQATT and SNEGSKA (reference sequence). CDR3 sequence (DNA): TGCAGTGCTAGAGAGAGTCGCACAGATACGCAGTATTTT. Protein sequence: CSARESRTDTQYF.

A single count supports this clonotype. V usage is TRBV10-3 and J usage is TRBJ2-5, with D tentatively TRBD1 (5 bases). The V end lost 8 bases, the J end lost 5 bases, and 9 bases lay between the germline ends. CDR3 length: 11 amino acids. Germline CDR1 ENHRY, CDR2 SYGVKD. CDR3 nucleotides: TGTGCCATCGGGAACAGGGAGACCCAGTACTTC. Translated, it gives CAIGNRETQYF.

The chain recombines TRBV6-1 with TRBJ1-1; 7 bases match TRBD1. The CDR3 extends over 14 amino acids. After removal of 7 bases from V and 1 base from J, the junction contained 6 bases not matched to a gene. The germline V gene encodes CDR1 MNHNS and CDR2 SASEGT. The CDR3 nucleotides read TGTGCCAGCATTGGAAGACAGGGGAACACTGAAGCTTTCTTT. As protein: CASIGRQGNTEAFF.

V usage is TRBV7-2 and J usage is TRBJ2-1; 14 bases agree with TRBD2. The V segment lost 3 bases and the J segment 16 bases; nucleotides outside the gene matches: 8. CDR1 is SGHTA, CDR2 FQGNSA, per germline. This CDR3 is 14 amino acids long. The DNA for the CDR3 is TGTGCCAGCAGCTTGTCGGGACTAGCGGGGGAGAAATTCTTC. Its protein is CASSLSGLAGEKFF.

This clonotype was counted between two and nine times. This chain uses TRBV6-6 with TRBJ1-6; the match to TRBD1 covers 9 bases. Germline V gene sequence: CDR1 MNHNY, CDR2 SVGAGI (reference sequence). V shed 10 bases and J 9 bases; nucleotides not matched to a gene: 4. The CDR3 sequence is 12 residues long. CDR3 nucleotide sequence: TGTGCCACCGGACAGGGGCGTTCACCCCTCCACTTT. Its translation: CATGQGRSPLHF.

The sample holds a few counts of this clonotype. This chain links TRBV12-3 or TRBV12-4 with TRBJ2-3; D call uncertain. The CDR3 runs 15 residues. V was shortened by 5 bases and J by 2 bases, with 14 bases between the two germline ends. The CDR3 protein is CASSPTDFSTDTQYF. The CDR3 DNA follows: TGTGCCAGCAGTCCTACAGACTTTTCCACAGATACGCAGTATTTT.

This clonotype came up a few times. The chain links TRBV2 to TRBJ2-6; D gene unclear. Trimming removed 7 bases at V and 1 base at J, with 17 bases between. CDR1 SNHLY and CDR2 FYNNEI come from the germline V gene. This CDR3 contains 17 residues. CDR3 protein: CASTSGQVSSGANVLTF. The CDR3 DNA sequence: TGTGCCAGCACTAGTGGGCAGGTGTCTTCTGGGGCCAACGTCCTGACTTTC.

This clonotype appeared a few times. The chain carries TRBV6-1 and TRBJ2-5, with no clear D. The CDR3 spans 8 residues. Germline assignment: CDR1 MNHNS and CDR2 SASEGT. Deletions cut 5 bases from V and 10 bases from J, with 2 bases between. CDR3 in DNA: TGTGCCAGCAGTTTCCAGTACTTC. Amino acids: CASSFQYF.

The J gene is TRBJ2-5, the V gene TRBV11-2; 11 nucleotides match TRBD1. Trimming at V came to 6 bases and at J to 7 bases, leaving 7 bases not matched to a gene. Germline loops: CDR1 SGHAT, CDR2 FQNNGV. CDR3 length equals 14 residues. As DNA, the CDR3 is TGTGCCAGCAGTTTGGGACAGGGGGTCGGGACCCAGTACTTC. Translating it yields CASSLGQGVGTQYF.

The gene calls are TRBV29-1 and TRBJ2-7; 7 bases align to TRBD1. Per germline, CDR1 SQVTM and CDR2 ANQGSEA. This CDR3 comprises 11 residues. The V and J ends lost 7 bases and 3 bases, in that order; junction bases with no gene match: 3. The CDR3: CSAGQDYEQYF. The CDR3 nucleotides are TGCAGCGCCGGACAGGACTACGAGCAGTACTTC.

The J gene is TRBJ1-2, the V gene TRBV28; 8 bases align to TRBD1. The CDR3 length is 12 residues. CDR1 is MDHEN, CDR2 SYDVKM, per germline. Trimming at V came to 10 bases and at J to 7 bases, leaving 8 bases not matched to a gene. The CDR3 region is CATSDRVSGYTF. CDR3 sequence (DNA): TGTGCCACCTCGGACAGGGTCTCTGGCTACACCTTC.

The CDR3 nucleotides read TGTGCCAGCAGTTTCACCCGGAGTGGGAACAATGAGCAGTTCTTC. Translating it yields CASSFTRSGNNEQFF. The V and J genes are TRBV27 and TRBJ2-1, with D uncertain. This CDR3 region has 15 residues. The V gene lost 3 bases and the J gene lost 5 bases, with 14 bases spanning the gap. The germline V gene encodes CDR1 MNHEY and CDR2 SMNVEV (reference sequence).